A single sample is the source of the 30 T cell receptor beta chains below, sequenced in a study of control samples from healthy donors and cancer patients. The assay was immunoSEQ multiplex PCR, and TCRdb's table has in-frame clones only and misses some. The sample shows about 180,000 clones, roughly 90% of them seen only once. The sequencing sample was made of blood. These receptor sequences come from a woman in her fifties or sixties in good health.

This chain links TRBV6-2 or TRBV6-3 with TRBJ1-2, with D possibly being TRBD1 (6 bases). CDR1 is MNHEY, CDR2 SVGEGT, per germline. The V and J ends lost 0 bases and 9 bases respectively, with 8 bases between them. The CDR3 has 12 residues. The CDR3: CASSYSQGRYTF. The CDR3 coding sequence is TGTGCCAGCAGTTACTCACAGGGCCGCTACACCTTC.

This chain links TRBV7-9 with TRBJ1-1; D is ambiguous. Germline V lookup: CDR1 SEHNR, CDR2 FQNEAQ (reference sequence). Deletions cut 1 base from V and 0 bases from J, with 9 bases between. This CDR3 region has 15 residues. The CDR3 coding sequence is TGTGCCAGCAGCTTAGGGGCAGCTATGAACACTGAAGCTTTCTTT. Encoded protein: CASSLGAAMNTEAFF.

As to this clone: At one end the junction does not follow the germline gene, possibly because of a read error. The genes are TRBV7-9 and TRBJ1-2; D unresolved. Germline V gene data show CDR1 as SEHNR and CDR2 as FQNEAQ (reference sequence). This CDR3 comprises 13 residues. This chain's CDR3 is CASSLAEFGGYTF. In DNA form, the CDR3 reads TGTGCCAGCAGCCTAGCGGAGTTTGGTGGCTACACCTTC.

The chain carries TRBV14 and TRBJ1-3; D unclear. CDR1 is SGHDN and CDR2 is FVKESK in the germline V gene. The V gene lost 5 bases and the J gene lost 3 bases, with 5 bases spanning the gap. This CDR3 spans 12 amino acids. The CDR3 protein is CASSGVGNTIYF. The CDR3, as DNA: TGTGCCAGCAGCGGAGTTGGAAACACCATATATTTT. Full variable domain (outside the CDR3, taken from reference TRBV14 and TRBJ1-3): EAGVTQFPSHSVIEKGQTVTLRCDPISGHDNLYWYRRVMGKEIKFLLHFVKESKQDESGMPNNRFLAERTGGTYSTLKVQPAELEDSGVYFCASSGVGNTIYFGEGSWLTVV.

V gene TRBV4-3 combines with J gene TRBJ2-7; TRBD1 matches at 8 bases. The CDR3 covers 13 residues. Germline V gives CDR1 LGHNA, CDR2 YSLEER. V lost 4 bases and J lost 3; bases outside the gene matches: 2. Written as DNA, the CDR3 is TGCGCCAGCAGCCCCGACAGGGGCTACGAGCAGTACTTC. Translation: CASSPDRGYEQYF.

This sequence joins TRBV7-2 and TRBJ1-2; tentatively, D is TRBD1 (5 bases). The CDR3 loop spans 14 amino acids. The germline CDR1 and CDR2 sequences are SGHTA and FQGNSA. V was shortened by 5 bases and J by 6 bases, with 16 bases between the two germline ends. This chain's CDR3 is CASSATRDGNGYTF. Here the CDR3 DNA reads TGTGCCAGCAGCGCAACGAGGGACGGCAATGGCTACACCTTC.

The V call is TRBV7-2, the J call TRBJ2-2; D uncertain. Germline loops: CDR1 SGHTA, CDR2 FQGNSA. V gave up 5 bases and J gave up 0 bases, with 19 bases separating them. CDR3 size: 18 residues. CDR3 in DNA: TGTGCCAGCAGCCGTCGACCGCCTCAGGTGTCGAACACCGGGGAGCTGTTTTTT. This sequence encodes CASSRRPPQVSNTGELFF.

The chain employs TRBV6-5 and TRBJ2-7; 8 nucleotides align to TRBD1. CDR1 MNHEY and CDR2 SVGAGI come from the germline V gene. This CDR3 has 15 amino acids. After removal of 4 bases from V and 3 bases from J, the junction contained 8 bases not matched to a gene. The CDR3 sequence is CASSSGQGKDYEQYF. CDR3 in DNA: TGTGCCAGCAGTTCAGGACAGGGTAAGGACTACGAGCAGTACTTC.

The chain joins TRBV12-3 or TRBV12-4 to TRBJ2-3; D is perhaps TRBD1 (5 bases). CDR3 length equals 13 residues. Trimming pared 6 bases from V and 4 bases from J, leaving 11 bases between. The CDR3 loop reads CASSRRVPDTQYF. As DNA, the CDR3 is TGTGCCAGCAGCCGCAGGGTACCAGATACGCAGTATTTT.

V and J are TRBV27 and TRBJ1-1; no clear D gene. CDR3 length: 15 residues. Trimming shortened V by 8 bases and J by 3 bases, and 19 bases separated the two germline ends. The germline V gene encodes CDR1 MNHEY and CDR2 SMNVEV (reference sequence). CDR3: CASRASRVTDTEAFF. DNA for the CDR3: TGTGCCAGCCGGGCCTCGAGGGTTACAGACACTGAAGCTTTCTTT.

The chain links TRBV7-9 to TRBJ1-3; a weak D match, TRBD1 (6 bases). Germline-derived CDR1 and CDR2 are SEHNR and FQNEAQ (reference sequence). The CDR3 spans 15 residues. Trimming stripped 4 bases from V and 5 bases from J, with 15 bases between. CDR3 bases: TGTGCCAGCAGCTCCCAGTCCGGGACAAGAAACACCATATATTTT. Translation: CASSSQSGTRNTIYF. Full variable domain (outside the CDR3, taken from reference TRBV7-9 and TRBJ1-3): DTGVSQNPRHKITKRGQNVTFRCDPISEHNRLYWYRQTLGQGPEFLTYFQNEAQLEKSRLLSDRFSAERPKGSFSTLEIQRTEQGDSAMYLCASSSQSGTRNTIYFGEGSWLTVV.

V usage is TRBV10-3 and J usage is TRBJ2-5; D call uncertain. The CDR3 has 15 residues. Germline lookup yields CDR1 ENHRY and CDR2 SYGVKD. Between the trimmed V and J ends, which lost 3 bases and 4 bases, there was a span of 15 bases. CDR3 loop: CAISENSLPVETQYF. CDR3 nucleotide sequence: TGTGCCATCAGTGAAAACAGTCTACCCGTAGAGACCCAGTACTTC.

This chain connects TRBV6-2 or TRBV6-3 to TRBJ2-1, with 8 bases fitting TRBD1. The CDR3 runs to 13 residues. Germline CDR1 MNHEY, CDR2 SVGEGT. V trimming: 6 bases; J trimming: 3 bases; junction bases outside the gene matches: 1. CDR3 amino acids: CASSRGLYNEQFF. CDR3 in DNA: TGTGCCAGCAGCAGGGGGCTCTACAATGAGCAGTTCTTC.

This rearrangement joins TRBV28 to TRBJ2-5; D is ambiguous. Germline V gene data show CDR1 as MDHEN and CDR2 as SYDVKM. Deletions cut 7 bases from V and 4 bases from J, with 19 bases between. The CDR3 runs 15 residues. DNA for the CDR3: TGTGCCAGCACCCCCACCTCGGGCCTCGGAGAGACCCAGTACTTC. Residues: CASTPTSGLGETQYF.

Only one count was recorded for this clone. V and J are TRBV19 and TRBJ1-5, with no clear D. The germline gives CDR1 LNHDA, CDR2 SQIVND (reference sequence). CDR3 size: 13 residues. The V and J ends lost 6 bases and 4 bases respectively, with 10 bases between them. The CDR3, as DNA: TGTGCCAGTAGCCAGGACCTAAATCAGCCCCAGCATTTT. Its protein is CASSQDLNQPQHF.

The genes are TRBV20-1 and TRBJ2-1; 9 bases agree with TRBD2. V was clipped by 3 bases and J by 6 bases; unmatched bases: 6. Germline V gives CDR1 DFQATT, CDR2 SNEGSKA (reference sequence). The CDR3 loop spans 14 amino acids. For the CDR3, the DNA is TGCAGTGCTAGTAGAGGACTAGCGCGCAATGAGCAGTTCTTC. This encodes CSASRGLARNEQFF.

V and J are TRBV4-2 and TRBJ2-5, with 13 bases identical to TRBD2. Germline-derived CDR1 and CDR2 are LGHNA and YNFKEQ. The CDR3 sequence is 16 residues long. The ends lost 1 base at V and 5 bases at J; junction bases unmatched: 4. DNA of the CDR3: TGTGCCAGCAGCCAAGGGACTAGCGGGAGAGGGGAGACCCAGTACTTC. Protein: CASSQGTSGRGETQYF.

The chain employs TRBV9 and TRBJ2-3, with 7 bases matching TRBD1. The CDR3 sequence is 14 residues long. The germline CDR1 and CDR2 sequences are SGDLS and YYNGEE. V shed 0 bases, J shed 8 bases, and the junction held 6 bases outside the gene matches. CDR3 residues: CASSVAGGTTTQYF. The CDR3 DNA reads TGTGCCAGCAGCGTAGCAGGGGGTACCACTACGCAGTATTTT.

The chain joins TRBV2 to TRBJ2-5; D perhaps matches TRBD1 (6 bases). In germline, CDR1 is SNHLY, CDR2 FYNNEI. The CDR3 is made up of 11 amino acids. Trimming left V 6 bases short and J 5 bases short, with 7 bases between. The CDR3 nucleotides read TGTGCCAGCAGGAGGGGGGAGACCCAGTACTTC. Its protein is CASRRGETQYF.

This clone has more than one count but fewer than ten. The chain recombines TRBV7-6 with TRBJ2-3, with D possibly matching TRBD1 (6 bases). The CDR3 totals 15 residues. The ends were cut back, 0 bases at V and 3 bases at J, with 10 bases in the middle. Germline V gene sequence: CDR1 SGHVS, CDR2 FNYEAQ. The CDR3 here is CASSLASRGTDTQYF. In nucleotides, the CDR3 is TGTGCCAGCAGCTTAGCGTCCAGGGGAACAGATACGCAGTATTTT.

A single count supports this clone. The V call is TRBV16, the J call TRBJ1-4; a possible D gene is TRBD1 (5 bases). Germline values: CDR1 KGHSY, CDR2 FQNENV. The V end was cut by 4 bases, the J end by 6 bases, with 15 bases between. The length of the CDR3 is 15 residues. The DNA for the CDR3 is TGTGCCAGCAGCCGACCAGGGAATCTGGATGAAAAACTGTTTTTT. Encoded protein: CASSRPGNLDEKLFF.

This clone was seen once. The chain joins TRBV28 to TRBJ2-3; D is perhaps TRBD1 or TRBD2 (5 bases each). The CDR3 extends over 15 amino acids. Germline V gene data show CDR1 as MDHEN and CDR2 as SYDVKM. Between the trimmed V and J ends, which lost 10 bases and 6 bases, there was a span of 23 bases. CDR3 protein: CATGPFLVGADTQYF. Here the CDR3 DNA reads TGTGCCACGGGGCCCTTTTTGGTTGGCGCGGATACGCAGTATTTT.

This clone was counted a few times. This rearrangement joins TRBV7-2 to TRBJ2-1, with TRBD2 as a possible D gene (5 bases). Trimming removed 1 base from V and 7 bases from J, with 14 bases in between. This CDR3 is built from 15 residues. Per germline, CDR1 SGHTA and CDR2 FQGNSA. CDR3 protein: CASSLVNSGENEQFF. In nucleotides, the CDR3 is TGTGCCAGCAGCTTAGTGAATTCCGGGGAAAATGAGCAGTTCTTC.

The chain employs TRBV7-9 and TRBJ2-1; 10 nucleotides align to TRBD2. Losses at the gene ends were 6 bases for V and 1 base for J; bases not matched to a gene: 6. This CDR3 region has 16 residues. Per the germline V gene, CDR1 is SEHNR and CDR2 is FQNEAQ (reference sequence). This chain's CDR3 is CASRTSGSPSYNEQFF. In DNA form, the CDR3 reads TGTGCCAGCAGGACTAGCGGGTCCCCTTCCTACAATGAGCAGTTCTTC.

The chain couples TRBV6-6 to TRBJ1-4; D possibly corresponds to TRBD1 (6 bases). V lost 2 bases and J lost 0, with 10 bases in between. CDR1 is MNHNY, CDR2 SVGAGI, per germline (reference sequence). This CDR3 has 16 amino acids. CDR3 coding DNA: TGTGCCAGCAGTTACACTAAGGGGGCAACTAATGAAAAACTGTTTTTT. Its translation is CASSYTKGATNEKLFF.

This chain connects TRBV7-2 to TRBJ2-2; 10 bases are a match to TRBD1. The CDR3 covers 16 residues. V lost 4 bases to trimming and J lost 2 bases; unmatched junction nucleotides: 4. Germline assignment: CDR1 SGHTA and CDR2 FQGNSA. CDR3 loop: CASSWGDRGNTGELFF. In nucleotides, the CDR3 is TGTGCCAGCAGCTGGGGGGACAGGGGAAACACCGGGGAGCTGTTTTTT.

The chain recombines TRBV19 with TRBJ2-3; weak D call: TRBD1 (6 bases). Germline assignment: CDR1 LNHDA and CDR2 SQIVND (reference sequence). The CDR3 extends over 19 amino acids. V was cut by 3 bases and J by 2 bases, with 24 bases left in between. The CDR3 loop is CASSIGAMGALTFTDTQYF. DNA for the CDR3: TGTGCCAGTAGTATTGGGGCGATGGGGGCCCTGACCTTCACAGATACGCAGTATTTT. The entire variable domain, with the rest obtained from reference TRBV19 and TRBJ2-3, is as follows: DGGITQSPKYLFRKEGQNVTLSCEQNLNHDAMYWYRQDPGQGLRLIYYSQIVNDFQKGDIAEGYSVSREKKESFPLTVTSAQKNPTAFYLCASSIGAMGALTFTDTQYFGPGTRLTVL.

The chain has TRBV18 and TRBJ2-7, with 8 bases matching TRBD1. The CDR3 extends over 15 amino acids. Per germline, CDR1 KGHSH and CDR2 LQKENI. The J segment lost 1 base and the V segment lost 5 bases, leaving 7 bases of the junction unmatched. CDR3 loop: CASSSQGARSYEQYF. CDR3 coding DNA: TGTGCCAGCTCAAGCCAGGGGGCGCGATCCTACGAGCAGTACTTC.

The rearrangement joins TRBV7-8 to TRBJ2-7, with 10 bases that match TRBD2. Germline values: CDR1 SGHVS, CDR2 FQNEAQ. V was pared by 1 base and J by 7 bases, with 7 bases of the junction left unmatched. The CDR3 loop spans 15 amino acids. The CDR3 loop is CASSLVGLAGVEQYF. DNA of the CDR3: TGTGCCAGCAGCTTAGTTGGGCTAGCGGGGGTTGAGCAGTACTTC.

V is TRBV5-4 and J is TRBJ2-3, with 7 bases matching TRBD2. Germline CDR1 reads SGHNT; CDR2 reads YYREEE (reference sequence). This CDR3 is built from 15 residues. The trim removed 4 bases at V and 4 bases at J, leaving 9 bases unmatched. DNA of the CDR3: TGTGCCAGCAGCAGCGGGACTCCCGGGGCAGATACGCAGTATTTT. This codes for CASSSGTPGADTQYF.